One and the same sample provided the 2 T cell receptor beta chains below, sequenced in a study of cytomegalovirus exposure and HLA in healthy donors. This PCR relied on a set of 60 Vbeta primers and 13 Jbeta primers. The method was immunoSEQ multiplex PCR; TCRdb's version includes in-frame clones alone and lacks a portion of them. Of a few hundred thousand clones in the sample, almost 80% were seen once. Sequencing input: PBMCs. All receptors come from a man aged 18 to 29 in good health and CMV-seronegative.

CDR3 in amino acids: CASSKAGVAGVGDYEQYF. The DNA for the CDR3 is TGTGCCAGCAGCAAAGCCGGAGTAGCGGGAGTGGGGGACTACGAGCAGTACTTC. The gene calls are TRBV21-1 and TRBJ2-7; the D call of TRBD2 is as the table states it, not checked on the DNA. TRBV21-1 is given as a pseudogene. CDR3 length: 18 amino acids.

The CDR3 coding sequence is TGTGCCAGCAGCTTGGTTGGGGGGACGAACACCGGGGAGCTGTTTTTT. It codes for CASSLVGGTNTGELFF. The chain recombines TRBV5-8 with TRBJ2-2; maybe TRBD2 (6 bases). CDR1 is SGHTS, CDR2 YDEGEE, per germline. V lost 0 bases, J lost 0 bases, and 9 bases lay in between. The CDR3 consists of 16 residues.